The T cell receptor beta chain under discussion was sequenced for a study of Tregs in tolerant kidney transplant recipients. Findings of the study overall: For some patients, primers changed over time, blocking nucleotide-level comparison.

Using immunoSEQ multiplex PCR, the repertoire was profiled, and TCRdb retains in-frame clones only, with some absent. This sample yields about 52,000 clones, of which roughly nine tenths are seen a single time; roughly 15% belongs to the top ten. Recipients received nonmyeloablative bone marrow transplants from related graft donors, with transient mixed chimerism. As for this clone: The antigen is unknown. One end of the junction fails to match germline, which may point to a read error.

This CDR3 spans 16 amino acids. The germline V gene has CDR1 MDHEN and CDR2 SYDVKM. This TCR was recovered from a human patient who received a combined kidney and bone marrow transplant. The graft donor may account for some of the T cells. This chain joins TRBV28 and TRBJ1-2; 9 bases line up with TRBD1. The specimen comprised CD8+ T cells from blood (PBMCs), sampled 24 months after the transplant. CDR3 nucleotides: TGTGCCAGCAGTTCACCCCTACAGGGGGCCAGGAATGGCTACCCCTTC. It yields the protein CASSSPLQGARNGYPF.